This T cell receptor beta chain was retrieved from a study of coeliac disease. In the study overall: Without high-resolution HLA typing, biased TRBV7-2 usage was queried. Study-wide results and limits: Of coeliac lamina propria samples, about 50% of the 18 held published gliadin-specific TRB sequences, versus 1 of 6 controls. According to the authors, this method cannot detect gliadin-specific T cells in an unbiased way. Few TRB amino acid sequences were shared between samples; most were unique.

This CDR3 is 14 amino acids long. V lost 0 bases and J 10 bases, leaving 13 bases between the germline ends. Germline-derived CDR1 and CDR2 are SGHNT and YENEEA. Here immunoSEQ multiplex PCR was the method, and the copy in TCRdb shows in-frame clones only, minus some. Here the sample spans a few thousand clones, roughly 65% being singletons. In regard to this clone: Its antigen is undetermined.

The genes are TRBV11-3 and TRBJ2-1, with D tentatively TRBD1 (6 bases). This TCR derives from a woman aged 45-59 years without celiac disease. Sequencing was carried out using lymphocytes from the gut lamina propria. The CDR3 DNA follows: TGTGCCAGCAGCTTAGATCCGGCAGGGGACGAGCAGTTCTTC. Translated, it gives CASSLDPAGDEQFF.